The 21 T cell receptor beta chains below come from one sample, sequenced in a study of blood T cell repertoires in COVID-19. Libraries were prepared by immunoSEQ multiplex PCR; TCRdb keeps only in-frame clonotypes and omits some of them. The sample carries around 130,000 clones, 75% to 90% recorded once. Material: peripheral blood. Receptors originate from a man in his 70s with acute or convalescent COVID-19.

J is TRBJ1-2 and V is TRBV6-5, with D possibly matching TRBD1 (6 bases). The CDR3 is made up of 16 amino acids. V was cut by 2 bases and J by 8 bases, with 21 bases left in between. From germline, CDR1 is MNHEY and CDR2 SVGAGI. The CDR3 protein is CASSYGGGRGYGGYTF. The CDR3 nucleotides read TGTGCCAGCAGTTACGGGGGCGGCAGGGGATATGGCGGCTACACCTTC.

The V gene is TRBV5-1, the J gene TRBJ1-6, with 8 nucleotides matching TRBD1. Germline loops: CDR1 SGHRS, CDR2 YFSETQ. Germline trimming cut 3 bases from V and 4 bases from J; bases unmatched to any gene: 6. This CDR3 spans 16 amino acids. DNA for the CDR3: TGCGCCAGCAGCTGGGGGGACAGGATTTATAATTCACCCCTCCACTTT. Protein: CASSWGDRIYNSPLHF. Full variable domain (outside the CDR3, taken from reference TRBV5-1 and TRBJ1-6): KAGVTQTPRYLIKTRGQQVTLSCSPISGHRSVSWYQQTPGQGLQFLFEYFSETQRNKGNFPGRFSGRQFSNSRSEMNVSTLELGDSALYLCASSWGDRIYNSPLHFGNGTRLTVT.

The chain employs TRBV5-4 and TRBJ1-5, with D hard to call. CDR1 and CDR2 from the germline V gene are SGHNT and YYREEE (reference sequence). Trimming removed 0 bases at V and 5 bases at J, with 6 bases between. This CDR3 comprises 13 residues. The CDR3 here is CASSLDGYQPQHF. The DNA of the CDR3 is TGTGCCAGCAGCTTGGACGGGTATCAGCCCCAGCATTTT.

The rearrangement links TRBV6-1 to TRBJ1-2; 7 positions agree with TRBD1. With V trimmed by 3 bases and J by 0 bases, 7 bases remained unmatched. The germline V gene has CDR1 MNHNS and CDR2 SASEGT. The CDR3 totals 16 residues. CDR3 amino acids: CASSELGTAANYGYTF. In DNA, the CDR3 is TGTGCCAGCAGTGAGCTCGGGACAGCAGCTAACTATGGCTACACCTTC.

This clone was observed once. J is TRBJ1-2 and V is TRBV5-8, with D unresolved. Trimming pared 0 bases from V and 2 bases from J, leaving 8 bases between. The V gene's germline CDR1 is SGHTS and CDR2 YDEGEE. The CDR3 runs to 14 residues. Here the CDR3 reads CASSLVGHNYGYTF. The DNA for the CDR3 is TGTGCCAGCAGCTTGGTGGGCCACAACTATGGCTACACCTTC.

The chain uses TRBV10-3 and TRBJ2-5; 7 bases are a match to TRBD1. V gave up 5 bases and J gave up 2 bases; unmatched junction bases: 8. The V gene's germline CDR1 is ENHRY and CDR2 SYGVKD. The CDR3 is 15 residues long. The CDR3 here is CAISRTGAVQETQYF. The CDR3 DNA is TGTGCCATCAGTCGGACAGGAGCAGTTCAAGAGACCCAGTACTTC.

The chain combines TRBV19 with TRBJ1-1; maybe TRBD1 (5 bases). This CDR3 has 12 residues. Trimming removed 5 bases from V and 5 bases from J, with 9 bases in between. Germline assignment: CDR1 LNHDA and CDR2 SQIVND (reference sequence). The CDR3 loop reads CASSPGGTEAFF. CDR3 bases: TGTGCCAGTAGTCCTGGGGGGACTGAAGCTTTCTTT.

This clone was detected only a few times. V and J are TRBV29-1 and TRBJ1-2; D perhaps matches TRBD1 (6 bases). Germline CDR1 SQVTM, CDR2 ANQGSEA. The CDR3 has 13 residues. Trimming left V 0 bases short and J 7 bases short, with 12 bases between. CDR3 nucleotide sequence: TGCAGCGTTGAAGAGGGGGGGGCGCCTGGCTACACCTTC. It specifies CSVEEGGAPGYTF.

This chain links TRBV13 with TRBJ1-4; D not certain. The CDR3 length is 14 residues. The V end lost 5 bases, the J end lost 3 bases, and 10 bases lay between the germline ends. From germline, CDR1 is PRHDT and CDR2 FYEKMQ (reference sequence). This CDR3 reads CASSRLPPNEKLFF. Here the CDR3 DNA reads TGTGCCAGCAGCCGACTCCCGCCTAATGAAAAACTGTTTTTT.

This sequence joins TRBV18 and TRBJ2-3, with D uncertain. V was clipped by 3 bases and J by 3 bases, with 13 bases between them. CDR3 length equals 15 residues. Germline V gene sequence: CDR1 KGHSH, CDR2 LQKENI. CDR3 in amino acids: CASSPTGHGTDTQYF. CDR3 DNA sequence: TGTGCCAGCTCACCGACGGGTCACGGAACAGATACGCAGTATTTT.

The chain employs TRBV2 and TRBJ1-4; D unclear. Germline CDR1 is SNHLY and CDR2 is FYNNEI. Trimming pared 4 bases from V and 8 bases from J, leaving 17 bases between. The length of the CDR3 is 15 residues. In DNA form, the CDR3 reads TGTGCCAGCAGTGTTCTAGAAACTGGTGGCGAAAAACTGTTTTTT. It encodes CASSVLETGGEKLFF.

This clone has more than one count but fewer than ten. The V gene is TRBV6-4, the J gene TRBJ1-5; D uncertain. Germline V gives CDR1 MRHNA, CDR2 SNTAGT. The V and J ends lost 3 bases and 6 bases respectively, with 9 bases between them. The length of the CDR3 is 13 residues. CDR3 in DNA: TGTGCCAGCAGTGAAATCACGGGTCAGCCCCAGCATTTT. It codes for CASSEITGQPQHF.

The chain couples TRBV6-2 or TRBV6-3 to TRBJ1-1, with unresolved D. This CDR3 comprises 13 residues. CDR1 MNHEY and CDR2 SVGEGT come from the germline V gene. Trimming removed 6 bases from V and 1 base from J, with 9 bases in between. CDR3 loop: CASSDNENTEAFF. Written as DNA, the CDR3 is TGTGCCAGCAGCGACAACGAGAACACTGAAGCTTTCTTT.

The chain links TRBV18 to TRBJ1-4; maybe TRBD1 (6 bases). Germline CDR1 is KGHSH and CDR2 is LQKENI. This CDR3 has 16 amino acids. The V end lost 2 bases, the J end lost 2 bases, and 12 bases lay between the germline ends. The CDR3 DNA sequence: TGTGCCAGCTCACCATTCACAGGGTCCACTAATGAAAAACTGTTTTTT. It is translated as CASSPFTGSTNEKLFF. The full variable domain, in which reference TRBV18 and TRBJ1-4 provide the parts outside the CDR3, is NAGVMQNPRHLVRRRGQEARLRCSPMKGHSHVYWYRQLPEEGLKFMVYLQKENIIDESGMPKERFSAEFPKEGPSILRIQQVVRGDSAAYFCASSPFTGSTNEKLFFGSGTQLSVL.

The table lists this clone with a few counts. The chain combines TRBV6-5 with TRBJ2-1; TRBD1 matches 7 bases. The V and J ends lost 5 bases and 0 bases, in that order; junction bases with no gene match: 4. The germline V gene encodes CDR1 MNHEY and CDR2 SVGAGI. This CDR3 region has 15 residues. The CDR3 region is CASSPYRGSYNEQFF. Written as DNA, the CDR3 is TGTGCCAGCAGTCCCTACAGGGGCTCCTACAATGAGCAGTTCTTC.

As DNA, the CDR3 is TGTGCCAGCACACCTTGGGGGGGCAATCAGCCCCAGCATTTT. Translated: CASTPWGGNQPQHF. The chain has TRBV6-5 and TRBJ1-5; D perhaps matches TRBD1 (5 bases). Germline CDR1 and CDR2: MNHEY and SVGAGI. V dropped 7 bases and J dropped 2 bases, with 12 bases sitting between them. The length of the CDR3 is 14 residues.

V gene TRBV9 combines with J gene TRBJ1-2; D not resolved. In germline, CDR1 is SGDLS, CDR2 YYNGEE. This CDR3 has 15 residues. The V gene lost 0 bases and the J gene lost 4 bases, with 13 bases spanning the gap. In nucleotides, the CDR3 is TGTGCCAGCAGCGTAGTAGAGGAGGGATCCTATGGCTACACCTTC. Translation: CASSVVEEGSYGYTF.

The V gene is TRBV11-2, the J gene TRBJ2-4; 8 nucleotides line up with TRBD1. This CDR3 is built from 16 residues. Germline V gene lookup returns CDR1 SGHAT and CDR2 FQNNGV. With 1 base clipped from V and 4 bases from J, the junction kept 6 bases outside the gene matches. The CDR3 sequence: CASSLAGQGPKNIQYF. The CDR3 nucleotides are TGTGCCAGCAGCTTAGCCGGACAGGGACCAAAAAACATTCAGTACTTC.

The J gene is TRBJ2-7, the V gene TRBV4-1; 8 bases match TRBD1. CDR3 length: 17 amino acids. V shed 0 bases and J 2 bases; nucleotides not matched to a gene: 9. The germline CDR1 and CDR2 sequences are MGHRA and YSYEKL. The CDR3: CASSQDKGTGKPYEQYF. In DNA form, the CDR3 reads TGCGCCAGCAGCCAAGATAAGGGGACAGGAAAACCCTACGAGCAGTACTTC.

This clone showed up just once. V gene TRBV29-1 combines with J gene TRBJ1-1, with TRBD1 matching over 8 bases. Germline CDR1 and CDR2: SQVTM and ANQGSEA. The V segment lost 5 bases and the J segment 10 bases; nucleotides outside the gene matches: 15. The CDR3 is 14 amino acids. The DNA for the CDR3 is TGCAGCGTTCAACCACGACAGGGGTATTTGGGAGCTTTCTTT. Translated, it gives CSVQPRQGYLGAFF. Full variable domain (remainder filled in from reference TRBV29-1 and TRBJ1-1): SAVISQKPSRDICQRGTSLTIQCQVDSQVTMMFWYRQQPGQSLTLIATANQGSEATYESGFVIDKFPISRPNLTFSTLTVSNMSPEDSSIYLCSVQPRQGYLGAFFGQGTRLTVV.

The V gene is TRBV13, the J gene TRBJ2-7; 11 bases fit TRBD1. With 3 bases clipped from V and 10 bases from J, the junction kept 8 bases outside the gene matches. The CDR3 totals 14 residues. Germline CDR1 and CDR2: PRHDT and FYEKMQ (reference sequence). The CDR3 sequence is CASSFRTGGPRQYF. CDR3 nucleotides: TGTGCCAGCAGCTTCCGGACAGGGGGCCCCCGACAGTACTTC.